Listed below are T cell receptor beta chains from one sample, sequenced in a study of T-cell memory formation after mild COVID-19. TCRdb processed the 5' RACE reads anew with MiXCR; each CDR3 protein has one entry. The profile covers 150,000 to 200,000 distinct CDR3 sequences, with roughly 17% appearing a single time and approximately 2.2% taken by the ten largest. Input material: PBMCs or a T cell subset sorted from them (not recorded which). These receptors came from an adult woman who had mild COVID-19 (a few samples of this study predate the infection). Cell type and time point are not known. CDR3s include the opening cysteine and the closing phenylalanine or tryptophan. The D gene is left open where the match is weak. Expanded clones get a size class; other rows say once, few or many, or leave the size out.

abundance	j_gene	d_gene	v_gene	CDR3aa	CDR3nt
-	TRBJ1-5	TRBD1	TRBV15	CATSKGQGWSQPQHF	TGTGCCACCAGCAAAGGACAGGGATGGAGTCAGCCCCAGCATTTT
few	TRBJ2-7	TRBD2	TRBV7-9	CASSRTSGGRSYEQYF	TGTGCCAGCAGTAGGACTAGCGGGGGGCGATCCTACGAGCAGTACTTC
few	TRBJ1-1	-	TRBV20-1	CSAPRVQGITEAFF	TGCAGTGCACCCCGCGTACAGGGTATCACTGAAGCTTTCTTT
few	TRBJ2-3	-	TRBV20-1	CSATVADTQYF	TGCAGTGCTACCGTAGCGGATACGCAGTATTTT
-	TRBJ2-7	TRBD1	TRBV3-1	CASSQPRGLEQYF	TGTGCCAGCAGCCAACCCAGGGGGCTCGAGCAGTACTTC
few	TRBJ2-1	-	TRBV27	CASSFEGPYNEQFF	TGTGCCAGCAGTTTTGAGGGACCCTACAATGAGCAGTTCTTC
-	TRBJ2-3	TRBD1	TRBV20-1	CSARRQGNTDTQYF	TGCAGTGCTAGAAGACAGGGGAATACAGATACGCAGTATTTT
-	TRBJ2-1	-	TRBV5-6	CASSPRVGGSYNEQFF	TGTGCCAGCAGCCCACGGGTCGGAGGCTCCTACAATGAGCAGTTCTTC
few	TRBJ2-3	-	TRBV6-6	CASMVSSTDTQYF	TGTGCCAGCATGGTATCTAGCACAGATACGCAGTATTTT
few	TRBJ2-3	TRBD2	TRBV11-2	CASSRQTIAGPDTQYF	TGTGCCAGCAGCCGACAGACTATAGCGGGCCCAGATACGCAGTATTTT
few	TRBJ1-2	-	TRBV3-1	CASSPYRESGYTF	TGTGCCAGCAGCCCTTACAGGGAATCTGGCTACACCTTC
few	TRBJ2-7	-	TRBV5-1	CASSLERRGTHEQYF	TGCGCCAGCAGCTTGGAAAGGAGGGGTACCCACGAGCAGTACTTC
-	TRBJ1-1	-	TRBV6-5	CASSPWGVEAFF	TGTGCCAGCAGCCCGTGGGGGGTAGAAGCTTTCTTT
-	TRBJ2-1	TRBD2	TRBV12-3/TRBV12-4	CASTRQGRGTSEQFF	TGTGCCAGCACCCGACAAGGGAGGGGTACATCTGAGCAGTTCTTC
-	TRBJ1-1	-	TRBV5-1	CASSHGQGLDTEAFF	TGCGCCAGCAGCCATGGCCAGGGGCTGGATACTGAAGCTTTCTTT
-	TRBJ2-3	TRBD2	TRBV7-3	CASSLLGGSGESTDTQYF	TGTGCCAGCAGCTTACTGGGTGGTAGCGGGGAAAGCACAGATACGCAGTATTTT
-	TRBJ2-7	-	TRBV5-1	CASSLVPNAYEQYF	TGCGCCAGCAGCTTGGTCCCCAACGCCTACGAGCAGTACTTC
many	TRBJ2-1	-	TRBV7-9	CASSLEGHPSDEQFF	TGTGCCAGCAGCTTAGAGGGACATCCAAGCGATGAGCAGTTCTTC
few	TRBJ2-2	TRBD2	TRBV7-9	CASSGTSGIRAGELFF	TGTGCCAGCTCGGGGACTAGCGGGATCCGGGCCGGGGAGCTGTTTTTT
-	TRBJ1-1	-	TRBV6-2/TRBV6-3	CASSYRPTGALGWTEAFF	TGTGCCAGCAGTTACCGCCCTACAGGCGCCCTGGGTTGGACTGAAGCTTTCTTT
many	TRBJ2-6	TRBD1	TRBV7-9	CASSFGQGGANVLTF	TGTGCCAGCAGCTTCGGACAGGGTGGGGCCAACGTCCTGACTTTC
-	TRBJ2-7	-	TRBV2	CASSSQWGETYEQYF	TGTGCCAGCAGCTCCCAGTGGGGGGAGACCTACGAGCAGTACTTC
-	TRBJ2-4	-	TRBV29-1	CSVAEGLIAKNIQYF	TGCAGCGTTGCCGAAGGTTTAATAGCCAAAAACATTCAGTACTTC
-	TRBJ2-3	TRBD2	TRBV5-1	CASSHSRGGADTQYF	TGCGCCAGCAGCCACTCGCGGGGGGGCGCAGATACGCAGTATTTT
many	TRBJ1-1	-	TRBV7-9	CASSLVSQPNTEAFF	TGTGCCAGCAGCTTAGTTTCCCAGCCGAACACTGAAGCTTTCTTT